The clone carrying this TCR beta chain was seen a handful of times. The CDR3 runs 13 residues. Germline CDR1 LGHNA, CDR2 YNFKEQ. Trimming stripped 3 bases from V and 4 bases from J, with 6 bases between. The data originate from a study of response to subunit inactivated influenza vaccine. A single record per CDR3 protein comes from TCRdb applying MiXCR to the RT-PCR reads. The repertoire holds about 240,000 distinct CDR3 sequences, with over 9% as singletons. The chain has TRBV4-2 and TRBJ2-2, with a weak D call TRBD1 (6 bases). Here the sequenced sample was non-naive T cells sorted from PBMCs, taken 14 to 15 days before vaccination. The source of this sequence is a man aged 50 to 60 who received an inactivated influenza vaccine. The CDR3 spells CASSQTGTGELFF. CDR3 sequence (DNA): TGTGCCAGCAGCCAGACAGGCACCGGGGAGCTGTTTTTT.